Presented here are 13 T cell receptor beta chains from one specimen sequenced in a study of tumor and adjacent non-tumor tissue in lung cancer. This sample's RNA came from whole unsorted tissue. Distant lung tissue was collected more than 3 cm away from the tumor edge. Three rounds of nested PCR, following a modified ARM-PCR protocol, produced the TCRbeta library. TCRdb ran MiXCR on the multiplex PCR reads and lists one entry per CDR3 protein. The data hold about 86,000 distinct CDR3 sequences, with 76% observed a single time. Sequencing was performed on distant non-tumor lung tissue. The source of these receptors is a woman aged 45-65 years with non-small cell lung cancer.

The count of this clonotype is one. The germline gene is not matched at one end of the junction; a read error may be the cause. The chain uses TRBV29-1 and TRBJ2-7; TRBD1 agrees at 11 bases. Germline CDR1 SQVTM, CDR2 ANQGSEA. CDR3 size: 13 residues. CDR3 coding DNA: TGCAGCGTACCGGGACAGGGGGTGTACGAACAGTACTTC. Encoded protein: CSVPGQGVYEQYF.

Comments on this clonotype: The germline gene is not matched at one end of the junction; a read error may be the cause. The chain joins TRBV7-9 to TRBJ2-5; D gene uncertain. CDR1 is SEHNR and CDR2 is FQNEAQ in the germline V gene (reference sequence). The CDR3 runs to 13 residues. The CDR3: CASSFMTRETQYF. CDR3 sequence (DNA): TGTGCCAGCAGCTTCATGACACGAGAGACCCAATACTTC.

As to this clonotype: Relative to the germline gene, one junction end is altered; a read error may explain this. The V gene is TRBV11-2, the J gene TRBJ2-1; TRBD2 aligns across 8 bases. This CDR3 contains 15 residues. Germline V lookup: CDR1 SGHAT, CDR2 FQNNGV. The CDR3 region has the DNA TGTGCCAGCAGCTTCAGAGCGGGAGAGCAGGTTGAGAAGTTTTTC. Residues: CASSFRAGEQVEKFF.

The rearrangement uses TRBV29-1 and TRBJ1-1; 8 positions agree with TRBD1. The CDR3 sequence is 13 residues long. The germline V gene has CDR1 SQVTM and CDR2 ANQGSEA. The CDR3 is CSIDADRGAEAFF. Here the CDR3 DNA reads TGCAGTATTGACGCCGACAGGGGCGCTGAAGCTTTCTTT. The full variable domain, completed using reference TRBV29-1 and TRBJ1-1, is SAVISQKPSRDICQRGTSLTIQCQVDSQVTMMFWYRQQPGQSLTLIATANQGSEATYESGFVIDKFPISRPNLTFSTLTVSNMSPEDSSIYLCSIDADRGAEAFFGQGTRLTVV.

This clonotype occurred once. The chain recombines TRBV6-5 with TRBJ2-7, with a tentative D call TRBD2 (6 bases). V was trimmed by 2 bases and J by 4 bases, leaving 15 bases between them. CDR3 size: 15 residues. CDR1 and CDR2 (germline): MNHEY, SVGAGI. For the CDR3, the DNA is TGTGCCAGCAGTTACCAGTGGGAAGGACTATACGAGCAGTACTTC. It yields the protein CASSYQWEGLYEQYF.

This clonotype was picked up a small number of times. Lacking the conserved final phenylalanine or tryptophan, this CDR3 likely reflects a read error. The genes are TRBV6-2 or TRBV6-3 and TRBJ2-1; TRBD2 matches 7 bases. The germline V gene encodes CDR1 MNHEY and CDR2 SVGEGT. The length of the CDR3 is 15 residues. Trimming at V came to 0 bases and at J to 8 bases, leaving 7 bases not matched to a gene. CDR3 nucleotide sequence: TGTGCCAGCAGTTACTCAATGTCGGGAGGCTATGAGCAGTTCTTA. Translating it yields CASSYSMSGGYEQFL.

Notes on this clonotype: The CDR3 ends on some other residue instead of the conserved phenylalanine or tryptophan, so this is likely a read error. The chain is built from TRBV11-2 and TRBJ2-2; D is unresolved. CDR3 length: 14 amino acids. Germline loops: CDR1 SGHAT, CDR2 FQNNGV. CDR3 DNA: TGTGCTAGCAGTCTAGGTAGGGACACCGGGGAGCTGTTTTCT. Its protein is CASSLGRDTGELFS.

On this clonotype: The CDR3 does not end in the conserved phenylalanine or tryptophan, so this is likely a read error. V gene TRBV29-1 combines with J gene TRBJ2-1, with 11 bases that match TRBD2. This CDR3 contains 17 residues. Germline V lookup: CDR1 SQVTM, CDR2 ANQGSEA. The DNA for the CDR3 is TGCAATGTTTCCCCCCTCTTTAGCGGGAGGGCGCGGAATGAGCAGTTCTCC. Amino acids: CNVSPLFSGRARNEQFS.

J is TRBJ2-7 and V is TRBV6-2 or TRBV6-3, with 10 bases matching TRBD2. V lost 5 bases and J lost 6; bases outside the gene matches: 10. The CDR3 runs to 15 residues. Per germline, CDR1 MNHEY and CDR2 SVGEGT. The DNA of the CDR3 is TGTGCCAGCAGTGTCGGGCTAGCGGGAGTAGCCGAGCAGTACTTC. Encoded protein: CASSVGLAGVAEQYF.

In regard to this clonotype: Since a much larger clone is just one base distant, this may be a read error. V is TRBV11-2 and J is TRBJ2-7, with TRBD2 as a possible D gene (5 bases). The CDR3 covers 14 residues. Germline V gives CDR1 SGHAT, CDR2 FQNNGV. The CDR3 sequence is CASRLGGGQNGQYF. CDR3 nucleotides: TGTGCCAGCAGGTTAGGAGGAGGTCAGAACGGGCAGTACTTC.

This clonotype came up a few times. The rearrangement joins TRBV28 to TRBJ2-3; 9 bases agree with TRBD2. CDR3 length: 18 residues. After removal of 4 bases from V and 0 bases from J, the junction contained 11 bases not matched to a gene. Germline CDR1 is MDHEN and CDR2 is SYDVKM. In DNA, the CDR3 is TGTGCCAGCAGTTATGGATCTAGCGGGAAGTACAGCACAGATACGCAGTATTTT. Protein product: CASSYGSSGKYSTDTQYF.

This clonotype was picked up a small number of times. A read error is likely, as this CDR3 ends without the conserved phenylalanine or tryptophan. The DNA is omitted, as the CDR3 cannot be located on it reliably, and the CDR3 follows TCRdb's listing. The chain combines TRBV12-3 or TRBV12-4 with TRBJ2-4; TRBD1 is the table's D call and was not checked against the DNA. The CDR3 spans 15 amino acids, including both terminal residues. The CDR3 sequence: CASSLGAIDGAPIYL.

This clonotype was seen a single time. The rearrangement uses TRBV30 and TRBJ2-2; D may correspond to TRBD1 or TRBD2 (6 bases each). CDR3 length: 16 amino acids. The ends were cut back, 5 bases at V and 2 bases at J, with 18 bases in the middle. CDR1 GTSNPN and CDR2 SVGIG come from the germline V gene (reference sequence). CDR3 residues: CAWYDRPGVNTGELFF. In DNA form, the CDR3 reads TGTGCCTGGTACGACAGGCCGGGAGTCAACACCGGGGAGCTGTTTTTT.